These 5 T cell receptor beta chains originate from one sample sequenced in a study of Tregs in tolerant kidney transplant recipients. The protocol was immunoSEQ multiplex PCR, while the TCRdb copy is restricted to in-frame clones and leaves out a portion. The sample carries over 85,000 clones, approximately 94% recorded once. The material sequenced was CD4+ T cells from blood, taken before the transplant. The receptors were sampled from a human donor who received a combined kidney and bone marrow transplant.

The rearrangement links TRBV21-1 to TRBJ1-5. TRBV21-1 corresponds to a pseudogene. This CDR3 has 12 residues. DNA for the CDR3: TGTGCCGAAACTACCTGGAATCAGCCCCAGCATTTT. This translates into CAETTWNQPQHF.

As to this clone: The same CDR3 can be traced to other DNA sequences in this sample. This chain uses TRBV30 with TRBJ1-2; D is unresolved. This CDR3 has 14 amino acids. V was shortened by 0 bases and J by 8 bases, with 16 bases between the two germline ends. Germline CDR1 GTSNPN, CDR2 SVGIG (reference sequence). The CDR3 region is CAWSVQFATGGYTF. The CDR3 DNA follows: TGTGCCTGGAGTGTACAGTTTGCCACTGGCGGCTACACCTTC.

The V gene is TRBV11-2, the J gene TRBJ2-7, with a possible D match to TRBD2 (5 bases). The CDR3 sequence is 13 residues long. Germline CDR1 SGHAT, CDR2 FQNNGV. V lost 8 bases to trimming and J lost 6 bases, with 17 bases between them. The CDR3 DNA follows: TGTGCCAGCCTTCCGAGGGAACGGGGCGAGCAGTACTTC. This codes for CASLPRERGEQYF.

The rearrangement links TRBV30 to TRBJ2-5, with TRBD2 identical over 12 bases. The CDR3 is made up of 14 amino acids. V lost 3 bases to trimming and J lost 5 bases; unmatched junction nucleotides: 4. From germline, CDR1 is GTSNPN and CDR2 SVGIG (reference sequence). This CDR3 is CAWRLAGGGETQYF. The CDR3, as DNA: TGTGCCTGGAGGCTAGCGGGAGGGGGTGAGACCCAGTACTTC.

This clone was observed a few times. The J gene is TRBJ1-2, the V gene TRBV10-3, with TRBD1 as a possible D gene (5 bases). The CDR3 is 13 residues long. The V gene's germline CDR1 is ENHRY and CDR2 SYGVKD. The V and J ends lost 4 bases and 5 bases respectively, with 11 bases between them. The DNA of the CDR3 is TGTGCCATCAGTGTGAATAGGGGATATGGCTACACCTTC. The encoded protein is CAISVNRGYGYTF.